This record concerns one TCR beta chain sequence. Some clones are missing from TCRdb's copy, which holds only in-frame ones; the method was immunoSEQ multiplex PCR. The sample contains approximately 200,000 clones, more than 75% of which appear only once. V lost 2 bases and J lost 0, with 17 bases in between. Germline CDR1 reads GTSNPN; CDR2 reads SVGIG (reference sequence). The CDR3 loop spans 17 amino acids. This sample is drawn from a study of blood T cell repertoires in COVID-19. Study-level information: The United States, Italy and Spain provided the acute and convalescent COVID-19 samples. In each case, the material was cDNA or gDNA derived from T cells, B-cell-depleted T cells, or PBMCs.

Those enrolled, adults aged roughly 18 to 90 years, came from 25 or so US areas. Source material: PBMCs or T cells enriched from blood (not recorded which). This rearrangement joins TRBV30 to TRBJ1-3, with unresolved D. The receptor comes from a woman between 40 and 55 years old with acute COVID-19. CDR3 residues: CAWSSGRFRASGNTIYF. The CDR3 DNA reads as TGTGCCTGGAGTTCGGGAAGGTTTAGGGCCTCTGGAAACACCATATATTTT.